The 9 T cell receptor beta chains reported below all come from one sample, sequenced in a study of cytomegalovirus exposure and HLA in healthy donors. It was with 60 Vbeta and 13 Jbeta primers that the PCR ran. Profiled with immunoSEQ multiplex PCR; TCRdb holds only in-frame clones, not every one. The sample features about 84,000 clones, with 0.58% in its top ten. Sample: PBMCs. Receptor source: a man in his fifties or sixties in good health and CMV-seronegative.

The V call is TRBV9, the J call TRBJ2-4; no clear D gene. CDR1 SGDLS and CDR2 YYNGEE come from the germline V gene. The CDR3 is 15 amino acids. Trimming removed 0 bases at V and 7 bases at J, with 14 bases between. CDR3 in amino acids: CASSVAPLDGNIQYF. The CDR3 DNA follows: TGTGCCAGCAGCGTAGCCCCCCTTGACGGGAACATTCAGTACTTC. Filled out from reference TRBV9 and TRBJ2-4, the complete variable domain reads DSGVTQTPKHLITATGQRVTLRCSPRSGDLSVYWYQQSLDQGLQFLIQYYNGEERAKGNILERFSAQQFPDLHSELNLSSLELGDSALYFCASSVAPLDGNIQYFGAGTRLSVL.

J is TRBJ1-4 and V is TRBV9; tentatively, D is TRBD1 (5 bases). V was pared by 0 bases and J by 6 bases, with 12 bases between. This CDR3 region has 15 residues. Germline-derived CDR1 and CDR2 are SGDLS and YYNGEE. The DNA for the CDR3 is TGTGCCAGCAGCGTAGAAGGGCAGGGCTATGAAAAACTGTTTTTT. Translation: CASSVEGQGYEKLFF.

V usage is TRBV5-5 and J usage is TRBJ1-1; D remains unclear. Trimming removed 1 base from V and 4 bases from J, with 8 bases in between. The germline V gene encodes CDR1 SGHKS and CDR2 YYEKEE (reference sequence). The CDR3 is made up of 13 amino acids. The CDR3 DNA reads TGTGCCAGCAGCTTGCAGGCCCTCACTGAAGCTTTCTTT. It codes for CASSLQALTEAFF.

V and J are TRBV7-9 and TRBJ2-7; tentatively, D is TRBD1 (5 bases). The CDR3 runs to 14 residues. Germline V gene lookup returns CDR1 SEHNR and CDR2 FQNEAQ (reference sequence). Trimming left V 2 bases short and J 0 bases short, with 8 bases between. The CDR3 here is CASSLSQGSYEQYF. CDR3 DNA: TGTGCCAGCAGCTTATCGCAGGGCTCCTACGAGCAGTACTTC.

This chain joins TRBV4-2 and TRBJ2-5; perhaps TRBD2 as D (6 bases). In germline, CDR1 is LGHNA, CDR2 YNFKEQ. Trimming took 2 bases from V and 4 from J, leaving 20 bases between them. CDR3 length: 17 amino acids. The CDR3 here is CASSQKTGEVDLETQYF. The CDR3 DNA follows: TGTGCCAGCAGCCAAAAAACGGGGGAAGTTGATTTAGAGACCCAGTACTTC.

The chain has TRBV2 and TRBJ1-5; 8 nucleotides agree with TRBD1. Germline CDR1 and CDR2: SNHLY and FYNNEI. The length of the CDR3 is 15 residues. Trimming took 5 bases from V and 4 from J; bases not matched to a gene: 7. CDR3 DNA sequence: TGTGCCAGCAGTCCCCAGGGGGCGCGAAATCAGCCCCAGCATTTT. This translates into CASSPQGARNQPQHF.

The CDR3 here is CASSARTGSYSYEQYF. In DNA form, the CDR3 reads TGCGCCAGCAGCGCAAGAACAGGGTCCTACTCCTACGAGCAGTACTTC. The V and J genes are TRBV5-1 and TRBJ2-7; perhaps TRBD1 as D (6 bases). The CDR3 consists of 16 residues. Deletions cut 4 bases from V and 0 bases from J, with 17 bases between. Germline lookup yields CDR1 SGHRS and CDR2 YFSETQ.

The J gene is TRBJ2-3, the V gene TRBV5-1, with 13 bases matching TRBD2. J gave up 4 bases and V 5 bases, and 7 bases lay outside the gene matches. Per the germline V gene, CDR1 is SGHRS and CDR2 is YFSETQ. The CDR3 has 16 residues. CDR3 coding DNA: TGCGCCAGCAGACTGGGACTAGCGGGACCCCCAGATACGCAGTATTTT. Translation gives CASRLGLAGPPDTQYF.

For the CDR3, the DNA is TGTGCCAGCAGCTTGGGCGGGACCTACGAGCAGTACTTC. Its translation: CASSLGGTYEQYF. The chain has TRBV5-5 and TRBJ2-7; D might be TRBD2 (6 bases). The CDR3 runs to 13 residues. Germline V gives CDR1 SGHKS, CDR2 YYEKEE (reference sequence). V shed 0 bases and J shed 2 bases, with 6 bases lying between them.